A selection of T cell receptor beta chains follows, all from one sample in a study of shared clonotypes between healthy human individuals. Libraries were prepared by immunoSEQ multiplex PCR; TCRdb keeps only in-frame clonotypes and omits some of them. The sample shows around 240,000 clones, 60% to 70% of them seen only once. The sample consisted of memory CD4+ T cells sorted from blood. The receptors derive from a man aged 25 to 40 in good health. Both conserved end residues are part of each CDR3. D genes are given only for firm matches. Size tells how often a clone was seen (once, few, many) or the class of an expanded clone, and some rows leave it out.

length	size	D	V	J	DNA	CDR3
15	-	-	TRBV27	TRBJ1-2	TGTGCCAGCAGTTTATCGCAGGGAGGGAACTATGGCTACACCTTC	CASSLSQGGNYGYTF
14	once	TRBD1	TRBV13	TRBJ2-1	TGTGCCAGCAGCTTAGACCCCCGAACAGGGGGGAGGTTCTTC	CASSLDPRTGGRFF
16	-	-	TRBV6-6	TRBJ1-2	TGTGCCAGCAGTTCCTCCGATGGGGGCTCTAACTATGGCTACACCTTC	CASSSSDGGSNYGYTF
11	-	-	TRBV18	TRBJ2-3	TGTGCCAGCTCACCCTTGGATACGCAGTATTTT	CASSPLDTQYF
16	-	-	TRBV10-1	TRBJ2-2	TGCGCCAGCAGTGAGTCGACGGGAGCGAACACCGGGGAGCTGTTTTTT	CASSESTGANTGELFF
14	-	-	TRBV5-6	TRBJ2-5	TGTGCCAGCAGCTCCCTTAACAGACAAGAGACCCAGTACTTC	CASSSLNRQETQYF
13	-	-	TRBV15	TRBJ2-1	TGTGCCACCAGCAGAGATCAGGGGAATGAGCAGTTCTTC	CATSRDQGNEQFF
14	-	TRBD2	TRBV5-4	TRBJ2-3	TGTGCCAGCAGCACGACTAGCGGGACGGATACGCAGTATTTT	CASSTTSGTDTQYF
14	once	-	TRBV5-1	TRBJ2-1	TGCGCCAGCAGCTTGACGGGAGCAAACAATGAGCAGTTCTTC	CASSLTGANNEQFF
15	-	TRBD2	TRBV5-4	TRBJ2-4	TGTGCCAGCAGCTTGGCCGGGAGGACCAAAAACATTCAGTACTTC	CASSLAGRTKNIQYF
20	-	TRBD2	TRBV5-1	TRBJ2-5	TGCGCCAGCAGCTTCCCGCAAGGGGCGGGAGGGCCGTTTGTAGGAGAGACCCAGTACTTC	CASSFPQGAGGPFVGETQYF
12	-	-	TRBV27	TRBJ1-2	TGTGCCAGCAGTTTATCAGGCAGACCTTGTATCTTC	CASSLSGRPCIF
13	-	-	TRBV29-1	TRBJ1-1	TGCAGCGTTGAAGAGCAAGTAAACACTGAAGCTTTCTTT	CSVEEQVNTEAFF
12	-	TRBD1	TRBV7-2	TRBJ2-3	TGTGCCAGTACACAGGGGACAGATACGCAGTATTTT	CASTQGTDTQYF
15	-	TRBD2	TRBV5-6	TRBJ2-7	TGTGCCAGCAGCTTTGTGCTAGCGGGACGCCACGAGCAGTACTTC	CASSFVLAGRHEQYF
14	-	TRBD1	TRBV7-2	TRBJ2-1	TGTGCCAGTACTGGGGACAGGGGATACAATGAGCAGTTCTTC	CASTGDRGYNEQFF
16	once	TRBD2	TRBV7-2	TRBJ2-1	TGTGCCAGCAGCGACCTGACTAGCGGTCCCTACAATGAGCAGTTCTTC	CASSDLTSGPYNEQFF
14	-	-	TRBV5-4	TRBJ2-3	TGTGCCAGCAGATCACTACCAAGCACAGATACGCAGTATTTT	CASRSLPSTDTQYF
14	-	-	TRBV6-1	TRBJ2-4	TGTGCCAGCATACCTTTTCCGGCAAAAAACATTCAGTACTTC	CASIPFPAKNIQYF
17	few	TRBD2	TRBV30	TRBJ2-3	TGTGCCTGGGCCCCCGGACTAGCGGGAGGGAGCACAGATACGCAGTATTTT	CAWAPGLAGGSTDTQYF
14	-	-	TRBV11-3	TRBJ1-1	TGTGCCAGCAGCCAATCGGGCCTCGCACCGACAGCTTTCTTT	CASSQSGLAPTAFF
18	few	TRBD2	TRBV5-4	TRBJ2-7	TGTGCCAGCAGTCCGGGACTAGCGGGAGATCCCGCCTCCTACGAGCAGTACTTC	CASSPGLAGDPASYEQYF
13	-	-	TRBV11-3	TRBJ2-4	TGTGCCAGCAGCCTTGACACCGCTAACATTCAGTACTTC	CASSLDTANIQYF
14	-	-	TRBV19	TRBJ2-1	TGTGCCAGTAGTGGGGACTGGGGCGACAATGAGCAGTTCTTC	CASSGDWGDNEQFF
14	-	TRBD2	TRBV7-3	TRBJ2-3	TGTGCCAGCAGCTCTATGGCGGGAGATCATACGCAGTATTTT	CASSSMAGDHTQYF
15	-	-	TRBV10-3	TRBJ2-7	TGTGCCATCAGTGAGTTGGCCTTGCGGGACTACGAGCAGTACTTC	CAISELALRDYEQYF
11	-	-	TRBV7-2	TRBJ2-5	TGTGCCAGCAGCTCAGTAGGGACCCAGTACTTC	CASSSVGTQYF
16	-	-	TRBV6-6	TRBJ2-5	TGTGCCAGCAGTTACTCCTCACCGGGACCGCAAGAGACCCAGTACTTC	CASSYSSPGPQETQYF
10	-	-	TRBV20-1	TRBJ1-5	TGCAGTGCCGCCGGGGGGCCCCAGCATTTT	CSAAGGPQHF
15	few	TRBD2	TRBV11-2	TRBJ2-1	TGTGCCAGCAGCTTAGCCACTAGCGGGACCAATGAGCAGTTCTTC	CASSLATSGTNEQFF
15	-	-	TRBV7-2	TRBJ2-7	TGTGCCAGCAGCTTGGTCAACAACGGTTTCTCCGAGCAGTACTTC	CASSLVNNGFSEQYF
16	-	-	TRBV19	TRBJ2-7	TGTGCCAGTAGTGGATCGGGGGGCAAAGGGTTTTACGAGCAGTACTTC	CASSGSGGKGFYEQYF
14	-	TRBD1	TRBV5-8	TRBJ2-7	TGTGCCAGCAGCGATAGACAGGGATTGAACGAGCAGTACTTC	CASSDRQGLNEQYF
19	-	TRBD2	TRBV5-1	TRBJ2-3	TGCGCCAGCAGCCAGCAACCGGGACTAGCGGGAGGGGGCACAGATACGCAGTATTTT	CASSQQPGLAGGGTDTQYF
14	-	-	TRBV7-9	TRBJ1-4	TGTGCCAGCAGCACGGACGGTTTTAGGGAAAAACTGTTTTTT	CASSTDGFREKLFF
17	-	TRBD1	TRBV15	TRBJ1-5	TGTGCCACCAGCAGAGCCCCGACCGGGACAGCAAATCAGCCCCAGCATTTT	CATSRAPTGTANQPQHF
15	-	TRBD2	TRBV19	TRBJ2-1	TGTGCCAGTAGTAGTACTAGCGGGACGGGTAGTGAGCAGTTCTTC	CASSSTSGTGSEQFF
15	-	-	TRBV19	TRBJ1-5	TGTGCCAGTAGTCCCGGGCAGGCCCCCTATCAGCCCCAGCATTTT	CASSPGQAPYQPQHF
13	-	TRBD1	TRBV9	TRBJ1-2	TGTGCCAGCAGCGGGACAGGGGGCTGGGGCTACACCTTC	CASSGTGGWGYTF
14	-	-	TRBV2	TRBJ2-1	TGTGCCAGCAGCTGGGACGGTCCGTCGGGTGAGCAGTTCTTC	CASSWDGPSGEQFF
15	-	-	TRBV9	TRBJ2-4	TGTGCCAGCAGCGTAGAGGGCCACGATGGGGACATTCAGTACTTC	CASSVEGHDGDIQYF
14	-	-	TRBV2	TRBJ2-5	TGTGCCAGCAGGGGTGGGACACATCAAGAGACCCAGTACTTC	CASRGGTHQETQYF
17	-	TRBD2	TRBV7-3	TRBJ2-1	TGTGCCAGCAGCCGGAGACTAGCGGGAGATAGGTACAATGAGCAGTTCTTC	CASSRRLAGDRYNEQFF
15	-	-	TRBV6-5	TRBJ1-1	TGTGCCAGCAGTTACAGGACAGTTGCCAACACTGAAGCTTTCTTT	CASSYRTVANTEAFF
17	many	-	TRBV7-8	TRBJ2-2	TGTGCCAGCAGCTTAGTTGTGGCAGGGTCGAACACCGGGGAGCTGTTTTTT	CASSLVVAGSNTGELFF
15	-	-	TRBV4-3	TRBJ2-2	TGCGCCAGCAGCCAAGATCCACGGAGCACCGGGGAGCTGTTTTTT	CASSQDPRSTGELFF